This T cell receptor beta chain is drawn from a study of blood T cell repertoires in COVID-19. The table lists this clone with many counts. The CDR3 is 15 amino acids. The V gene's germline CDR1 is SNHLY and CDR2 FYNNEI. Trimming cost V 6 bases and J 0 bases; bases outside gene matches: 3. As handled by the study authors: Counts of nucleated cells, estimated from reference gene primer amplification, were obtained. Sequencing was performed with immunoSEQ multiplex PCR; in TCRdb, only in-frame clones are kept and a portion is missing. The DNA gave D and trimming, while V, J and clone size come from that table. The table lists about 440,000 clones, around 91% of them singletons.

The sequencing sample was made of PBMCs or T cells enriched from blood (not recorded which). The chain employs TRBV2 and TRBJ2-2, with 8 bases lining up with TRBD1. The origin of this receptor is a man younger than 35 who had recovered from COVID-19. DNA of the CDR3: TGTGCCAGCAGGGCGGGACAGGCGAACACCGGGGAGCTGTTTTTT. Translated: CASRAGQANTGELFF.